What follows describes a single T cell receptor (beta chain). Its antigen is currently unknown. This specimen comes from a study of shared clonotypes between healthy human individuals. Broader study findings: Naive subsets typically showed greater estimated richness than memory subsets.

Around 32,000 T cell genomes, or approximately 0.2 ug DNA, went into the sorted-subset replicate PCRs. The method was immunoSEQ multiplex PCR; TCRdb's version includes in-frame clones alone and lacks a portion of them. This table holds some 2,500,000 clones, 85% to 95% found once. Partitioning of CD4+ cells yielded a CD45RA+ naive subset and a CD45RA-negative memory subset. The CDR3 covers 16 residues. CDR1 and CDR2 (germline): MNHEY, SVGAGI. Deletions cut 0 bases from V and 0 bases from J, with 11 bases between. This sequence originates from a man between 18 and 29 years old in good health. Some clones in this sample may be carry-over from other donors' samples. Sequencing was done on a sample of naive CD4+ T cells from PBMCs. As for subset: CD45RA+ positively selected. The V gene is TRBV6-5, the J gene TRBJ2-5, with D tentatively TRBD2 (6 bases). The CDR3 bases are TGTGCCAGCAGTTACTCGGTTAGCGGTAACCAAGAGACCCAGTACTTC. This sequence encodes CASSYSVSGNQETQYF.